The source of this TCR beta chain is a study of shared clonotypes between healthy human individuals. The table lists this clone with a few counts. TCRdb's copy holds only in-frame clones and misses some; the assay was immunoSEQ multiplex PCR. The table records about 2.4 million clones, roughly 93% of them present only once. The V end was cut by 5 bases, the J end by 7 bases, with 15 bases between. The CDR3 totals 14 residues. Germline values: CDR1 SNHLY, CDR2 FYNNEI. The specimen sequenced was naive CD4+ T cells from PBMCs. Regarding subset: CD45RA+ positively selected. The chain links TRBV2 to TRBJ1-5; D is perhaps TRBD1 (5 bases). The TCR originated in a man between 18 and 35 years old in good health. Some clones in this sample may be carry-over from other donors' samples. Here the CDR3 DNA reads TGTGCCAGCAGTCAGGGTCGCCTGGAGCAGCCCCAGCATTTT. Protein product: CASSQGRLEQPQHF.